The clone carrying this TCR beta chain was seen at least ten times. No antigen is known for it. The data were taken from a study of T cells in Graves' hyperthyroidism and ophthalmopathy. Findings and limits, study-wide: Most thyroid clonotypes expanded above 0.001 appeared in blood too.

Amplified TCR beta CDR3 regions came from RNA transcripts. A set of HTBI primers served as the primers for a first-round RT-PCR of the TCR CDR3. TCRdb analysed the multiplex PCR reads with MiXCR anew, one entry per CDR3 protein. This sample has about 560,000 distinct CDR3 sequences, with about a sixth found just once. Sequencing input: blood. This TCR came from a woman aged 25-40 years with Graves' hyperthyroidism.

For the CDR3, the DNA is TGTGCCAGCAGCTTAGCGTATAGGACGCACACCGGGGAGCTGTTTTTT. Its translation: CASSLAYRTHTGELFF. The chain recombines TRBV7-6 with TRBJ2-2; the D is unclear. The germline V gene has CDR1 SGHVS and CDR2 FNYEAQ. Trimming stripped 0 bases from V and 3 bases from J, with 11 bases between. The CDR3 spans 16 residues.